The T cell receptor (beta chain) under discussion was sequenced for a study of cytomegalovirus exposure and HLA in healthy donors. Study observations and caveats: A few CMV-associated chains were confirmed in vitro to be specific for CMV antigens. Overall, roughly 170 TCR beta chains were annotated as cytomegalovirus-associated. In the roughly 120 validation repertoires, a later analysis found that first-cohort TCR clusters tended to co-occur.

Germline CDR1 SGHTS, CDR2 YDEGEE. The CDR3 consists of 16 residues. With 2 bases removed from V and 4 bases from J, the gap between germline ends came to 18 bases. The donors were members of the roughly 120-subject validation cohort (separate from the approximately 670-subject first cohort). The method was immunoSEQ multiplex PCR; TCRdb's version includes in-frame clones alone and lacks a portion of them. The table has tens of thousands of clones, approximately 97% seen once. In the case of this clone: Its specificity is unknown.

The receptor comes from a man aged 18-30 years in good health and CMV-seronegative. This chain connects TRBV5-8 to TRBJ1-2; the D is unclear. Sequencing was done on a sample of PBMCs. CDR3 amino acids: CASSFGGLGTSYGYTF. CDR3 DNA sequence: TGTGCCAGCAGCTTCGGAGGGCTGGGAACAAGCTATGGCTACACCTTC.